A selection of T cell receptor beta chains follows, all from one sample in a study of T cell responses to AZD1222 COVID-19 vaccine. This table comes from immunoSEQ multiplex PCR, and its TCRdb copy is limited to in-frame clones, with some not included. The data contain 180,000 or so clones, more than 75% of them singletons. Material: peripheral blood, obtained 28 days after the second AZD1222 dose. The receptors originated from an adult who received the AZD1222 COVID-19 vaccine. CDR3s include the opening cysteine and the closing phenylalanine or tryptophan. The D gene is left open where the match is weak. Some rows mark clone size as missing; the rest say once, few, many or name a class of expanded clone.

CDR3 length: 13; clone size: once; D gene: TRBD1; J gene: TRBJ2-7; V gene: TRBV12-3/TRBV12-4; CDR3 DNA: TGTGCCAGCAGCTGGGGACAGGGTCCCGAGCAGTACTTC; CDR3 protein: CASSWGQGPEQYF
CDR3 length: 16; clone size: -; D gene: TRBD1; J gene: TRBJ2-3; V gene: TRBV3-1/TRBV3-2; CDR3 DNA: TGTGCCAGCAGCCAAAGACCGGGACAGAACACAGATACGCAGTATTTT; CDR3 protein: CASSQRPGQNTDTQYF
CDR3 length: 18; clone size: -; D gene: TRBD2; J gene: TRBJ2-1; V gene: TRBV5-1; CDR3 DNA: TGCGCCAGCAGCTCCACTAGCGGGGGGAGTATGGGATACAATGAGCAGTTCTTC; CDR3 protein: CASSSTSGGSMGYNEQFF
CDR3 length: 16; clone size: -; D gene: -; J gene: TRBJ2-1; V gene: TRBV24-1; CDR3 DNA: TGTGCCACCAGTGATTTACAAGCGCCTCGGGGCAATGAGCAGTTCTTC; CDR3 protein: CATSDLQAPRGNEQFF
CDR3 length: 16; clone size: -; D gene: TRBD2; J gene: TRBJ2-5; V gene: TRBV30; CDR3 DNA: TGTGCCTGGATGGGAGGGCTTTCCGTGCACCCAGAGACCCAGTACTTC; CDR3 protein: CAWMGGLSVHPETQYF
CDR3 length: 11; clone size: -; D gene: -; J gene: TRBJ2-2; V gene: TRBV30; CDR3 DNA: TGTGCCTGGAGAATCACCGGGGAGCTGTTTTTT; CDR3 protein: CAWRITGELFF
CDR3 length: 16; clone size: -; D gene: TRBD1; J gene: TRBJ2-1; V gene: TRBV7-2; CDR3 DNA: TGTGCCAGCAGCCCTATGACAGGGGTCTCCTACAATGAGCAGTTCTTC; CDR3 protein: CASSPMTGVSYNEQFF
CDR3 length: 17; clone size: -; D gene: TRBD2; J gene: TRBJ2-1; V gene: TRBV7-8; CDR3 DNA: TGTGCCAGCAGCTTAGCGGGGGTGCTAGCGGGAAACAATGAGCAGTTCTTC; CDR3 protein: CASSLAGVLAGNNEQFF
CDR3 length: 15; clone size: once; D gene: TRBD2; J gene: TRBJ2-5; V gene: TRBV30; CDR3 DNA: TGTGCCTGGAGTGTAGATCCTAGCGGGCACGAGACCCAGTACTTC; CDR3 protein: CAWSVDPSGHETQYF
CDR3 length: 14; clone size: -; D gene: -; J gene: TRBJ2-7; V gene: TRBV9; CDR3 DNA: TGTGCCAGCAGCCTACTGGGCAGCTCCTACGAGCAGTACTTC; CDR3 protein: CASSLLGSSYEQYF
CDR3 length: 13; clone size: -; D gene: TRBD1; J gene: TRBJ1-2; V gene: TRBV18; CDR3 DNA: TGTGCCAGCTCATCGGACAGGGTTGATGGCTACACCTTC; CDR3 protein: CASSSDRVDGYTF
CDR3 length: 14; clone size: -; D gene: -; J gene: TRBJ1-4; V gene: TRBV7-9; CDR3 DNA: TGTGCCAGCAGTAGACTGGGGGCCCCTGAAAAACTGTTTTTT; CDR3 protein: CASSRLGAPEKLFF
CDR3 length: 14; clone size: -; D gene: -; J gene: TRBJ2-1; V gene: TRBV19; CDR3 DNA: TGTGCCAGTACCCTAGGGGGTCTAACCCATGAGCAGTTCTTC; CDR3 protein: CASTLGGLTHEQFF
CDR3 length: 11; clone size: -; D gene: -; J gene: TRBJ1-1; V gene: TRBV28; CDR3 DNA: TGTGCCAGCAGCCCTTCATGGAAAGCTTTCTTT; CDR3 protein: CASSPSWKAFF
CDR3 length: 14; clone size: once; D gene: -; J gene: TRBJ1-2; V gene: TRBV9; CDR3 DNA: TGTGCCAGCAGCGTAGACGACATACTGTATGGCTACACCTTC; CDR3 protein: CASSVDDILYGYTF
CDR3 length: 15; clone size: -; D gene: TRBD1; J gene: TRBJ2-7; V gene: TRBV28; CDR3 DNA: TGTGCCAGCACCCCAGGGGACAGCAGCTCCTACGAGCAGTACTTC; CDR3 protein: CASTPGDSSSYEQYF
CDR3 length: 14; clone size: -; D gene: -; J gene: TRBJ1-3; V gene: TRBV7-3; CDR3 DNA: TGTGCCAGCAGCTTAGGACAGCCTCAAAACACCATATATTTT; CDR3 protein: CASSLGQPQNTIYF
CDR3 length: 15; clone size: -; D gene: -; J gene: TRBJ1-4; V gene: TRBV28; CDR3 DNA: TGTGCCAGCACCGAGGAGGGCGGCAGTAATGAAAAACTGTTTTTT; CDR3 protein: CASTEEGGSNEKLFF
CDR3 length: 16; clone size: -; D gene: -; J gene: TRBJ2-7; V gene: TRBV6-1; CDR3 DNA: TGTGCCAGCAGTGAAGAGGGCAGGGCCCCTCCCTACGAGCAGTACTTC; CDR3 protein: CASSEEGRAPPYEQYF
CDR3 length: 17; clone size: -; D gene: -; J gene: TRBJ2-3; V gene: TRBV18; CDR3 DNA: TGTGCCAGCTCGCCATTCGGACGGGAGACCAGGGCAGATACGCAGTATTTT; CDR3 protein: CASSPFGRETRADTQYF
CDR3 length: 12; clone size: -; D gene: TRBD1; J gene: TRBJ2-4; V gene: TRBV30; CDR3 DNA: TGTGCCTGGCAGGGGGTCGGAAACATTCAGTACTTC; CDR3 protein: CAWQGVGNIQYF
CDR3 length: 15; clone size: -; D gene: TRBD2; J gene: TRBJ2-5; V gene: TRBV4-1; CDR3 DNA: TGCGCCAGCAGCCAAGAAGCGGGAGGGGAAGAGACCCAGTACTTC; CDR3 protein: CASSQEAGGEETQYF
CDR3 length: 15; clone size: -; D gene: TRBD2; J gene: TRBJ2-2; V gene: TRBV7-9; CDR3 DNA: TGTGCCAGCAGCCTTAGCGGGCCCGGGACCGGGGAGCTGTTTTTT; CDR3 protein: CASSLSGPGTGELFF
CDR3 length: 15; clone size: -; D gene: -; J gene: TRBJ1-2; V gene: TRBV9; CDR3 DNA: TGTGCCAGCAGCGTAGCTACTGGGCACGGCTATGGCTACACCTTC; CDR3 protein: CASSVATGHGYGYTF
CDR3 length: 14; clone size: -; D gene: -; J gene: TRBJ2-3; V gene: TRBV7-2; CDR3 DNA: TGTGCCAGCAGGGGGCTAGGCCCCTCCGATACGCAGTATTTT; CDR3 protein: CASRGLGPSDTQYF